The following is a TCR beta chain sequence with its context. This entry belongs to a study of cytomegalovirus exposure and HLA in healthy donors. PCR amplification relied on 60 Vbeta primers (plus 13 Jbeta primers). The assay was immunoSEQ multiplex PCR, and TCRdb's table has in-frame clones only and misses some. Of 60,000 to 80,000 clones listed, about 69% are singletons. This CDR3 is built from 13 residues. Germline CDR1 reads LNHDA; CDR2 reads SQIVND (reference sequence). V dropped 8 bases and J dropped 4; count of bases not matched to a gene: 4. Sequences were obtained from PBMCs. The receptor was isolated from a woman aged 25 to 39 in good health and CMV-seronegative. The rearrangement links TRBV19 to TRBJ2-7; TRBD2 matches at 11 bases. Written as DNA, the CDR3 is TGTGCCAGTTCCGGGACTAGCGGTTACGAGCAGTACTTC. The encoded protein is CASSGTSGYEQYF.